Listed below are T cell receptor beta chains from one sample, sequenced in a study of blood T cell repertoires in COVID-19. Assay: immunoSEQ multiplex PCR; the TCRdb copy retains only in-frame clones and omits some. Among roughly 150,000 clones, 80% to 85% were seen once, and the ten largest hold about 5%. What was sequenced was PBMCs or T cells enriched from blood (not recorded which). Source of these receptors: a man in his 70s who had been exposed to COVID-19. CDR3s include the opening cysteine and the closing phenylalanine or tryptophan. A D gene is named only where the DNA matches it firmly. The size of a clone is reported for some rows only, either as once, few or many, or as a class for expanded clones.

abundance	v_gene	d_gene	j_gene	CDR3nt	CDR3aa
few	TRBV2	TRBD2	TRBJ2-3	TGTGCCAGCAGGCTAGCGGGGGTGGGCACAGATACGCAGTATTTT	CASRLAGVGTDTQYF
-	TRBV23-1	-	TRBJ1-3	TGCGCCAGCAGGGGCAGAAACACCATATATTTT	CASRGRNTIYF
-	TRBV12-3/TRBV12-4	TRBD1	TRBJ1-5	TGTGCCAGCAGTCGACAGGGGGATCAGCCCCAGCATTTT	CASSRQGDQPQHF
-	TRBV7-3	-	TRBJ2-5	TGTGCCAGCAGCTTAACGCGGAGTGAGACCCAGTACTTC	CASSLTRSETQYF
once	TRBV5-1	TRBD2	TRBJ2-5	TGCGCCAGCACCCCAAGAGCGGGAGGGCCTGAGACCCAGTACTTC	CASTPRAGGPETQYF
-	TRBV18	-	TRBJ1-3	TGTGCCAGCTCACAGGCCAGGGCCCCCTCTGGAAACACCATATATTTT	CASSQARAPSGNTIYF
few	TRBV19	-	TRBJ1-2	TGTGCCAGTAGTAGCTATTATCGGGAGAGAGTAAAGGAGCGGGGCTACACCTTC	CASSSYYRERVKERGYTF
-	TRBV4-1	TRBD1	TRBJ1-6	TGCGCCAGCAGCCCTCAACAGGGGGGGAGTTCACCCCTCCACTTT	CASSPQQGGSSPLHF
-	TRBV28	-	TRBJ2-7	TGTGCCAGCAGTTTATGGGGGGCTAGCTCCTACGAGCAGTACTTC	CASSLWGASSYEQYF
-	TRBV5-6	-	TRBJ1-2	TGTGCCAGCAGCTCCCAGGGAAGTGGCTACACCTTC	CASSSQGSGYTF
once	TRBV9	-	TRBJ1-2	TGTGCCAGCAGCGTAGAAGGATTCGCGGGCCACCCGACGCCTAACTATGGCTACACCTTC	CASSVEGFAGHPTPNYGYTF
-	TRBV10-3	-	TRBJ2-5	TGTGCCATCAGTGAAGGGGTGGGCCAAATCGGAGAGACCCAGTACTTC	CAISEGVGQIGETQYF
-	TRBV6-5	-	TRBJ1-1	TGTGCCAGCAGCTCCTCCGAACGGGTTAACACTGAAGCTTTCTTT	CASSSSERVNTEAFF
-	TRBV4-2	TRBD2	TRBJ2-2	TGTGCCAGCAGCCCGGGGGTACTAGCGGGGAACACCGGGGAGCTGTTTTTT	CASSPGVLAGNTGELFF
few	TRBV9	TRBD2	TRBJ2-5	TGTGCCAGCAGCGCCGGGACTAGCGGGGGACTCCAAGAGACCCAGTACTTC	CASSAGTSGGLQETQYF
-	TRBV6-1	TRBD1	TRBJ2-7	TGTGCCAGCAGTGAGGTCTCTTGGGTCGGGACAGAGTGGTACTTC	CASSEVSWVGTEWYF
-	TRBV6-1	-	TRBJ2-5	TGTGCCAGCAGTGAAGTGAGAGGGGGAGAGACCCAGTACTTC	CASSEVRGGETQYF
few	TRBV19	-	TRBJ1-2	TGTGCCAGTAGTATAAAAGGCGCAGGGGTGCGCTATGGCTACACCTTC	CASSIKGAGVRYGYTF
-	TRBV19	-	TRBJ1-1	TGTGCCAGCCGACAGACCATGAACACTGAAGCTTTCTTT	CASRQTMNTEAFF
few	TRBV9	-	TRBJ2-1	TGTGCCAGCAGCCCAAATCGTCTACTACGATACAATGAGCAGTTCTTC	CASSPNRLLRYNEQFF
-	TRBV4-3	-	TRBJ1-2	TGCGCCAGCAGCCAAGATCGGGTCAACTATGGCTACACCTTC	CASSQDRVNYGYTF
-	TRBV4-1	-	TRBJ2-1	TGCGCCAGCAGCCAAGCCCCGACTAGTTCGGGCAACAATGAGCAGTTCTTC	CASSQAPTSSGNNEQFF
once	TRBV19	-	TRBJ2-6	TGTGCCGTTGAGGGGGAGACTGGGGCCAACGTCCTGACTTTC	CAVEGETGANVLTF
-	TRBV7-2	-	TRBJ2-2	TGTGCCAGCAGCTTTAGGGGCGTCAACACCGGGGAGCTGTTTTTT	CASSFRGVNTGELFF
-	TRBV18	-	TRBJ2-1	TGTGCCAGCTCACCCGGGGGAAGTTACAATGAGCAGTTCTTC	CASSPGGSYNEQFF
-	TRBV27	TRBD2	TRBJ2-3	TGTGCCAGCAGATCGAGACCGGGACTAGCGGGAGGGCCTCTTCCGCAGTATTTT	CASRSRPGLAGGPLPQYF
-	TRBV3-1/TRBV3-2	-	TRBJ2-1	TGTGCCAGCAACCGACTAGGGGGGGACGGTGAGCAGTTCTTC	CASNRLGGDGEQFF
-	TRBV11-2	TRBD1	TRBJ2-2	TGTGCCAGCAGCGGGGACAGGCTGGGGACCGGGGAGCTGTTTTTT	CASSGDRLGTGELFF
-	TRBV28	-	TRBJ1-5	TGTGCCAGCAGTGGGTACGGACAGTATTATCAGCCCCAGCATTTT	CASSGYGQYYQPQHF
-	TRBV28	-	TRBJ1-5	TGTGCCAGCAGTTTAGCCGGAGCCAATCAGCCCCAGCATTTT	CASSLAGANQPQHF
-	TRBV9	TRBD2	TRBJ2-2	TGTGCCAGCAGCGCCAGGACTAGCGGGAGGGCCGGCGGGGAGCTGTTTTTT	CASSARTSGRAGGELFF
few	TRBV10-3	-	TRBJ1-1	TGTGCCATCAGTGAGTCAGCCGATTTGAACACTGAAGCTTTCTTT	CAISESADLNTEAFF
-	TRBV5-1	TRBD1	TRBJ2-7	TGCGCCAGCAGCTCCGCGGGACAGGGGGCGCGGGAGCAGTACTTC	CASSSAGQGAREQYF
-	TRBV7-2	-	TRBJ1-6	TGTGCCAGCAGCCACTTACTGAATTCACCCCTCCACTTT	CASSHLLNSPLHF
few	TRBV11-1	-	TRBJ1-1	TGTGCCAGCAGTGATGGTTTAAGCCCTGAAGCTTTCTTT	CASSDGLSPEAFF
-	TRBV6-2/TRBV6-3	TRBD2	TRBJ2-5	TGTGCCAGCAGTTACGGCGGGGGGACCTGGGAGACCCAGTACTTC	CASSYGGGTWETQYF
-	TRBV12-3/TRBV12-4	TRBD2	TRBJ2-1	TGTGCCAGCACACCCCTGCGGGGGGGTGAGCAGTTCTTC	CASTPLRGGEQFF
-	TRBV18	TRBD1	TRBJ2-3	TGTGCCAGCTCACCACCGGGACAGGGTGTAGATACGCAGTATTTT	CASSPPGQGVDTQYF
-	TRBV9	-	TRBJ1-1	TGTGCCAGCAGCACAGTCACAGGGAGCGCTGAAGCTTTCTTT	CASSTVTGSAEAFF
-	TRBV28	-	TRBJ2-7	TGTGCCAGCAGCGACGGGAACTACGAGCAGTACTTC	CASSDGNYEQYF
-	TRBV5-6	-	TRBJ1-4	TGTGCCAGCAGCTCAGGACCGGACTTTAATGAAAAACTGTTTTTT	CASSSGPDFNEKLFF